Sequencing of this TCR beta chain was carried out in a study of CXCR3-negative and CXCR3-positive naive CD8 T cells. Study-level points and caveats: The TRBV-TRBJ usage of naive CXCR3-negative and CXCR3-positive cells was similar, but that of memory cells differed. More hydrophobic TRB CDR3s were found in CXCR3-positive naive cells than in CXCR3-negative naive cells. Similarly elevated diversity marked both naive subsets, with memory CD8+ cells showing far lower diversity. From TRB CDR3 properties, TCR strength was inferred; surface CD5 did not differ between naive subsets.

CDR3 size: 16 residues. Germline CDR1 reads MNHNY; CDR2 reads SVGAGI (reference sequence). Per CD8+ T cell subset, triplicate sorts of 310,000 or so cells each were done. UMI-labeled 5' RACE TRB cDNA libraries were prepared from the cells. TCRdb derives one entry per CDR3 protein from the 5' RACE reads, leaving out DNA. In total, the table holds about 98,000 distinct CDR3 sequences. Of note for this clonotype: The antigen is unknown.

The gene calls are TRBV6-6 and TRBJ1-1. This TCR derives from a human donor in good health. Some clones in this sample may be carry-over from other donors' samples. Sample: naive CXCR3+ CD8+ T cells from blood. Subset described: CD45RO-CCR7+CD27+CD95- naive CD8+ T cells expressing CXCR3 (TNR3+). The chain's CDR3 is CASSYPPTGVNTEAFF.